This T cell receptor beta chain comes out of a study of T cell responses to AZD1222 COVID-19 vaccine. As concerns this clone: Its target is unknown.

Study findings and constraints: Targeting of unmutated variant regions was reportedly seen in nearly half of spike-specific TCRs. At 160-218 and 743-854, vaccine-associated CD4 TCRs were dominant, and they spanned spike.

Here immunoSEQ multiplex PCR was the method, and the copy in TCRdb shows in-frame clones only, minus some. There are roughly 100,000 clones in the sample; about 85% occur only once, and 4.5% to 6% lies in the top ten. The sequence derives from an adult in good health. This sample comprised peripheral blood, obtained on day 0 of AZD1222 vaccination.

CDR3: CASSPAGVRTDTQYF. The DNA for the CDR3 is TGTGCCAGCAGCCCAGCGGGAGTTCGCACAGATACGCAGTATTTT. This rearrangement joins TRBV11-2 to TRBJ2-3; 8 positions agree with TRBD2. Losses at the gene ends were 5 bases for V and 1 base for J; bases not matched to a gene: 5. Germline V lookup: CDR1 SGHAT, CDR2 FQNNGV. CDR3 length: 15 amino acids. The whole variable domain, remainder taken from reference TRBV11-2 and TRBJ2-3, is EAGVAQSPRYKIIEKRQSVAFWCNPISGHATLYWYQQILGQGPKLLIQFQNNGVVDDSQLPKDRFSAERLKGVDSTLKIQPAKLEDSAVYLCASSPAGVRTDTQYFGPGTRLTVL.